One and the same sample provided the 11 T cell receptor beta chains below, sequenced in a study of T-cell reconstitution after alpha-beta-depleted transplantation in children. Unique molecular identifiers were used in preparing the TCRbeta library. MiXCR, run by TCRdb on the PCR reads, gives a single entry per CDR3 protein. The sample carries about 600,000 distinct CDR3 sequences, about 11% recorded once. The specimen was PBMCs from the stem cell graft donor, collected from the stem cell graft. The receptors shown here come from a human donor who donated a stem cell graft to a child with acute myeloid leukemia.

The CDR3 bases are TGTGCCAGCAGCGTAGATGGGACTAGCTACACCGGGGAGCTGTTTTTT. Translation gives CASSVDGTSYTGELFF. V is TRBV9 and J is TRBJ2-2; the match to TRBD2 covers 9 bases. CDR1 SGDLS and CDR2 YYNGEE come from the germline V gene. The V and J ends lost 0 bases and 3 bases, in that order; junction bases with no gene match: 3. The CDR3 runs 16 residues.

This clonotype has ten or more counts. CDR3 protein: CAIRTSGTGELFF. The CDR3 DNA reads as TGTGCCATCAGGACTAGCGGGACCGGGGAGCTGTTTTTT. This chain links TRBV10-3 with TRBJ2-2, with 10 bases identical to TRBD2. The J segment lost 5 bases and the V segment lost 6 bases, leaving 0 bases of the junction unmatched. The CDR3 spans 13 residues. The germline V gene encodes CDR1 ENHRY and CDR2 SYGVKD.

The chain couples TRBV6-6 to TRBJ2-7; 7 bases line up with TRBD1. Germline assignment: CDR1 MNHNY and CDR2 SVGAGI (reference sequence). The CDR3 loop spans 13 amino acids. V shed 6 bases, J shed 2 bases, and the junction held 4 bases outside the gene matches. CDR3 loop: CASRTGQTYEQYF. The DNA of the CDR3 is TGTGCCAGCAGGACGGGACAGACCTACGAGCAGTACTTC.

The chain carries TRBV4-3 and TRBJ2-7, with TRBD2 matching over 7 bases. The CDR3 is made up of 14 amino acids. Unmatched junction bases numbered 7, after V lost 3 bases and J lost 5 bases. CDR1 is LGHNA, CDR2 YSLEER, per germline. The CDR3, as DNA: TGCGCCAGCAGCCAGGGGAGGGGAATGGACGAGCAGTACTTC. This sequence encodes CASSQGRGMDEQYF.

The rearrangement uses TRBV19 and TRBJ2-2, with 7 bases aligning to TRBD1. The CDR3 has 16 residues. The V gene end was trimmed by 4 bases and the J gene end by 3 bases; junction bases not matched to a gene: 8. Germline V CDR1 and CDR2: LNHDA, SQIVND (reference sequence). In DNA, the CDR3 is TGTGCCAGTAGTAGGAAACAGGGGATGTACACCGGGGAGCTGTTTTTT. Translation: CASSRKQGMYTGELFF.

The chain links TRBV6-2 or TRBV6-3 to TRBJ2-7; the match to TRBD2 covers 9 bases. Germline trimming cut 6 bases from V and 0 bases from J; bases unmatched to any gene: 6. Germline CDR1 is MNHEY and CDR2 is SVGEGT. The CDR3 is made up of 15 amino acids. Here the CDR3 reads CASSPSGTYSYEQYF. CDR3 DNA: TGTGCCAGCAGCCCTAGCGGGACTTACTCCTACGAGCAGTACTTC.

CDR3 amino acids: CASNEGSREQYF. CDR3 in DNA: TGTGCCAGCAATGAGGGATCGAGGGAGCAGTACTTC. V is TRBV25-1 and J is TRBJ2-7, with D possibly TRBD2 on 5 matching bases. Germline lookup yields CDR1 MGHDK and CDR2 SYGVNS. CDR3 length: 12 residues. V lost 7 bases, J lost 7 bases, and 14 bases lay in between.

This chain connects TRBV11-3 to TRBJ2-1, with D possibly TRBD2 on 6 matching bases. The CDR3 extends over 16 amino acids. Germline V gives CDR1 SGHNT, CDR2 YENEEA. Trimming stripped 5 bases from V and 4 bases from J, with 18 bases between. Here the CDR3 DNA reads TGTGCCAGCAGCCCAGGGACTTCGTGGGGTTACAATGAGCAGTTCTTC. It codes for CASSPGTSWGYNEQFF.

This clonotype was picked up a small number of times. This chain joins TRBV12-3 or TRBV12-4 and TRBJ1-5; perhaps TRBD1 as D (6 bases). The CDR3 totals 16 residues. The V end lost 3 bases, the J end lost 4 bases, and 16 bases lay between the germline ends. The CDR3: CASSFLQGAWNQPQHF. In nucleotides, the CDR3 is TGTGCCAGCAGTTTTCTACAGGGAGCCTGGAATCAGCCCCAGCATTTT.

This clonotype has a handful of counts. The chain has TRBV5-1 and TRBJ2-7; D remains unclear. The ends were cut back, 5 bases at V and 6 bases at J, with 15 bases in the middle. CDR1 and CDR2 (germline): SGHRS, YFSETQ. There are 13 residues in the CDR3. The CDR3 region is CASRDRLAPEQYF. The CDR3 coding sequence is TGCGCCAGCAGAGATCGACTTGCTCCCGAGCAGTACTTC. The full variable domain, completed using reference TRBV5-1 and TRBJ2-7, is KAGVTQTPRYLIKTRGQQVTLSCSPISGHRSVSWYQQTPGQGLQFLFEYFSETQRNKGNFPGRFSGRQFSNSRSEMNVSTLELGDSALYLCASRDRLAPEQYFGPGTRLTVT.

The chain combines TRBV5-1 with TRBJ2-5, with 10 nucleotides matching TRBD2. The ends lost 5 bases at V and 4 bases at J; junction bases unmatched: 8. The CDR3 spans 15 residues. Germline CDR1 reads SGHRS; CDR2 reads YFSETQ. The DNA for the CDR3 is TGCGCCAGCAGATACGGGACTAGCGATGGAGAGACCCAGTACTTC. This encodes CASRYGTSDGETQYF.